This passage covers 26 T cell receptor beta chains from one sample sequenced in a study of metastatic and nonmetastatic thyroid tumors. Patients had received no treatment of any kind before thyroid surgery. TCRdb re-clonotyped the PCR reads via MiXCR. The table includes under 20,000 clones, around 3.8% detected once. The sequenced sample consisted of tumor tissue. These receptors all stem from a female donor with papillary thyroid cancer or a benign thyroid nodule (not recorded which). Some clones in this sample may be carry-over from other donors' samples.

The chain employs TRBV7-8 and TRBJ1-3; D remains ambiguous. Germline V gene lookup returns CDR1 SGHVS and CDR2 FQNEAQ. CDR3 length: 14 residues. V gave up 7 bases and J gave up 7 bases, with 17 bases separating them. The CDR3 bases are TGTGCCAGCAACTTGGACGGCTTCTTGAACACCATATATTTT. Its translation is CASNLDGFLNTIYF.

The genes are TRBV5-1 and TRBJ2-1; 8 bases align to TRBD1. The germline V gene encodes CDR1 SGHRS and CDR2 YFSETQ. CDR3 size: 15 residues. Trimming removed 0 bases from V and 3 bases from J; junction bases left unmatched: 2. CDR3 sequence: CASSLGDRIYNEQFF. The CDR3 DNA sequence: TGCGCCAGCAGCTTGGGGGACAGGATCTACAATGAGCAGTTCTTC.

In this sample, this clone turned up a few times. CDR3 sequence: CASSGGTGNYGYTF. The CDR3 DNA reads TGTGCCAGCAGTGGGGGTACAGGGAACTATGGCTACACCTTC. V is TRBV12-3 or TRBV12-4 and J is TRBJ1-2; weak D call: TRBD1 (6 bases). The CDR3 sequence is 14 residues long. The germline V and J ends were trimmed by 5 bases and 2 bases, with 12 bases remaining between them.

V gene TRBV20-1 combines with J gene TRBJ2-1; 8 bases align to TRBD2. Germline V gene sequence: CDR1 DFQATT, CDR2 SNEGSKA (reference sequence). V lost 6 bases to trimming and J lost 7 bases; unmatched junction nucleotides: 17. This CDR3 spans 16 amino acids. In nucleotides, the CDR3 is TGCAGTGCGCTAGAGGCGGTGGGACTAGTGATTAATGAGCAGTTCTTC. It translates to CSALEAVGLVINEQFF.

This clone occurred a few times. The V gene is TRBV3-1, the J gene TRBJ2-7; D might be TRBD1 (6 bases). Germline loops: CDR1 LGHDT, CDR2 YNNKEL (reference sequence). The CDR3 is made up of 15 amino acids. Trimming took 1 base from V and 4 from J, leaving 14 bases between them. CDR3 coding DNA: TGTGCCAGCAGCCAAGGATCAGGGGATGGATACGAGCAGTACTTC. Translating gives CASSQGSGDGYEQYF.

This clone has only a few counts. The V and J genes are TRBV27 and TRBJ1-6; TRBD1 aligns across 10 bases. Trimming cost V 5 bases and J 9 bases; bases outside gene matches: 7. CDR3 length equals 15 residues. Germline V gene sequence: CDR1 MNHEY, CDR2 SMNVEV (reference sequence). CDR3 residues: CASSPSTGGGSPLHF. Here the CDR3 DNA reads TGTGCCAGCAGTCCCTCGACAGGGGGCGGTTCACCCCTCCACTTT.

The genes are TRBV20-1 and TRBJ2-3; D gene ambiguous. Per the germline V gene, CDR1 is DFQATT and CDR2 is SNEGSKA (reference sequence). V gave up 2 bases and J gave up 0 bases, with 12 bases separating them. CDR3 length: 15 residues. The DNA of the CDR3 is TGCAGTGCTAGATTCTACGGGCGGAGCACAGATACGCAGTATTTT. Its translation: CSARFYGRSTDTQYF.

The chain combines TRBV20-1 with TRBJ1-2; no definite D call. The V end was cut by 6 bases, the J end by 3 bases, with 14 bases between. This CDR3 has 13 residues. The germline CDR1 and CDR2 sequences are DFQATT and SNEGSKA (reference sequence). The CDR3 coding sequence is TGCAGTGCCACTGGGTCGTTACACTATGGCTACACCTTC. This sequence encodes CSATGSLHYGYTF.

This clone has only a few counts. The rearrangement uses TRBV12-3 or TRBV12-4 and TRBJ2-2, with D possibly TRBD1 on 5 matching bases. Trimming removed 2 bases from V and 1 base from J, with 11 bases in between. This CDR3 is built from 16 residues. The CDR3 protein is CASSLRAGRNTGELFF. The DNA of the CDR3 is TGTGCCAGCAGTTTAAGGGCAGGGCGGAACACCGGGGAGCTGTTTTTT.

The J gene is TRBJ1-5, the V gene TRBV6-1, with D tentatively TRBD1 (5 bases). Trimming left V 2 bases short and J 6 bases short, with 5 bases between. Germline loops: CDR1 MNHNS, CDR2 SASEGT. CDR3 length: 12 amino acids. The chain's CDR3 is CASSERGQPQHF. The CDR3 DNA sequence: TGTGCCAGCAGTGAAAGGGGTCAGCCCCAGCATTTT.

This clone has a handful of counts. CDR3 nucleotide sequence: TGTGCCAGCAGCCCCGGCAGGGGGCTTCTCCTCGAGCAGTACTTC. Protein: CASSPGRGLLLEQYF. This rearrangement joins TRBV27 to TRBJ2-7, with 8 bases fitting TRBD1. There are 15 residues in the CDR3. V trimming: 6 bases; J trimming: 6 bases; junction bases outside the gene matches: 13. CDR1 and CDR2 from the germline V gene are MNHEY and SMNVEV (reference sequence).

This clone was detected a few times. V is TRBV20-1 and J is TRBJ2-7; D gene uncertain. V shed 2 bases and J shed 3 bases, with 11 bases lying between them. This CDR3 is 13 amino acids long. Germline CDR1 reads DFQATT; CDR2 reads SNEGSKA (reference sequence). CDR3 region: CSARSPSDYEQYF. The CDR3 DNA follows: TGCAGTGCTAGAAGCCCGTCGGACTACGAGCAGTACTTC.

Only a few counts were recorded for this clone. V and J are TRBV11-2 and TRBJ1-2; D is undetermined. The ends were cut back, 1 base at V and 5 bases at J, with 8 bases in the middle. Germline V gene sequence: CDR1 SGHAT, CDR2 FQNNGV. There are 13 residues in the CDR3. Here the CDR3 DNA reads TGTGCCAGCAGCTTAGGGGCAAGTTATGGCTACACCTTC. Translated, it gives CASSLGASYGYTF. Filled out from reference TRBV11-2 and TRBJ1-2, the complete variable domain reads EAGVAQSPRYKIIEKRQSVAFWCNPISGHATLYWYQQILGQGPKLLIQFQNNGVVDDSQLPKDRFSAERLKGVDSTLKIQPAKLEDSAVYLCASSLGASYGYTFGSGTRLTVV.

This clone is medium-sized by share. This chain joins TRBV10-3 and TRBJ2-7; 9 nucleotides match TRBD1. This CDR3 is 13 amino acids long. Germline CDR1 ENHRY, CDR2 SYGVKD. CDR3 nucleotide sequence: TGTGCAGGAGGGACAGGGTATCTCTACGAGCAGTACTTC. Amino acids: CAGGTGYLYEQYF.

The V gene is TRBV6-4, the J gene TRBJ1-5; no reliable D call. CDR1 MRHNA and CDR2 SNTAGT come from the germline V gene. V lost 9 bases and J 3 bases, leaving 9 bases between the germline ends. The CDR3 is 12 residues long. The CDR3 DNA reads as TGTGCCAGACCCGGTCCCAATCAGCCCCAGCATTTT. It codes for CARPGPNQPQHF.

The chain combines TRBV9 with TRBJ1-1; TRBD1 is a possible D gene (5 bases). The CDR3 sequence is 14 residues long. The V end lost 3 bases, the J end lost 4 bases, and 13 bases lay between the germline ends. Germline V gene sequence: CDR1 SGDLS, CDR2 YYNGEE. CDR3 residues: CASSGNLRVTEAFF. As DNA, the CDR3 is TGTGCCAGCAGCGGAAATCTCAGGGTCACTGAAGCTTTCTTT.

The chain uses TRBV29-1 and TRBJ2-1; possibly TRBD2 for D (6 bases). From germline, CDR1 is SQVTM and CDR2 ANQGSEA. CDR3 length equals 12 residues. V was trimmed by 8 bases and J by 9 bases, leaving 17 bases between them. CDR3 protein: CSTSGLQSEQFF. The CDR3 DNA is TGCAGCACGTCGGGACTCCAGAGTGAGCAGTTCTTC.

The genes are TRBV10-2 and TRBJ2-1; D is possibly TRBD2 (6 bases). The CDR3 covers 15 residues. The germline V and J ends were trimmed by 3 bases and 8 bases, with 17 bases remaining between them. Germline-derived CDR1 and CDR2 are WSHSY and SAAADI. CDR3 nucleotides: TGCGCCAGCAGTGATGACGGGAGCTATGGCGATGAGCAGTTCTTC. It translates to CASSDDGSYGDEQFF.

The chain couples TRBV2 to TRBJ1-2; D may be TRBD1 (5 bases). Per germline, CDR1 SNHLY and CDR2 FYNNEI. Trimming pared 7 bases from V and 8 bases from J, leaving 20 bases between. The CDR3 runs 14 residues. The CDR3 reads CASTLNPGLSGYTF. In nucleotides, the CDR3 is TGTGCCAGCACTCTAAACCCGGGGCTATCCGGCTACACCTTC.

This clone occurred a few times. The chain recombines TRBV6-2 or TRBV6-3 with TRBJ1-2; unclear D gene. V was clipped by 0 bases and J by 9 bases, with 11 bases between them. The CDR3 is made up of 13 amino acids. Germline CDR1 MNHEY, CDR2 SVGEGT. The chain's CDR3 is CASSYSGSPSYTF. The CDR3 DNA reads TGTGCCAGCAGTTACTCGGGATCCCCGAGCTACACCTTC.

The chain combines TRBV19 with TRBJ1-1; no clear D gene. V dropped 6 bases and J dropped 1 base, with 9 bases sitting between them. CDR3 length: 13 residues. Germline V CDR1 and CDR2: LNHDA, SQIVND (reference sequence). The CDR3 coding sequence is TGTGCCAGTAGCTTCAGTAGGAACACTGAAGCTTTCTTT. This codes for CASSFSRNTEAFF.

The chain combines TRBV6-1 with TRBJ2-7, with 10 bases that match TRBD1. The CDR3 length is 16 residues. V lost 5 bases and J lost 0; bases outside the gene matches: 7. Looked up from germline, CDR1 is MNHNS and CDR2 is SASEGT. CDR3 coding DNA: TGTGCCAGCAGTAGACAGGGGGCGCCCAGCTCCTACGAGCAGTACTTC. It is translated as CASSRQGAPSSYEQYF.

In its sample, this clone was seen a few times. V usage is TRBV28 and J usage is TRBJ1-3; D is undetermined. V was pared by 4 bases and J by 0 bases, with 4 bases between. The germline CDR1 and CDR2 sequences are MDHEN and SYDVKM. This CDR3 spans 13 amino acids. DNA of the CDR3: TGTGCCAGCAGTTACAACTCTGGAAACACCATATATTTT. Its translation: CASSYNSGNTIYF.

Of note for this clone: A junction end diverges from the germline sequence, so it may reflect a read error. The V call is TRBV6-1, the J call TRBJ2-1; 10 nucleotides agree with TRBD2. The CDR3 extends over 17 amino acids. Germline V gives CDR1 MNHNS, CDR2 SASEGT. In DNA, the CDR3 is TGTGCCAGCAGTCCCTTAACTAGCGGGAATATGGTCGATGATCAGTTCTTC. This sequence encodes CASSPLTSGNMVDDQFF.

A few counts support this clone. This chain connects TRBV28 to TRBJ1-4; the D gene is possibly TRBD1 (5 bases). This CDR3 has 14 amino acids. The germline V and J ends were trimmed by 7 bases and 8 bases, with 17 bases remaining between them. Germline V gives CDR1 MDHEN, CDR2 SYDVKM. CDR3 in amino acids: CASTLGGTEEKLFF. For the CDR3, the DNA is TGTGCCAGCACCCTTGGAGGGACGGAAGAAAAACTGTTTTTT.

About this clone: Sequence at one end of the junction differs from germline and may be a read error. The chain employs TRBV6-2 or TRBV6-3 and TRBJ1-3, with 9 bases that match TRBD1. Per the germline V gene, CDR1 is MNHEY and CDR2 is SVGEGT. This CDR3 spans 15 amino acids. The CDR3, as DNA: TGTGCCAGCAGAAGGACAGGGGACGCTGGAAACACCATAGATTTT. It translates to CASRRTGDAGNTIDF.